This TCR beta chain derives from a study of T cells after posttransplantation cyclophosphamide. General observations from the study: Recipient CMV seropositivity and CMV reactivation strongly tracked TRB clonality. Donor-recipient repertoire similarity was low at 1-2 months, rising over year one.

Assay used: immunoSEQ multiplex PCR; TCRdb lists only in-frame clones, some missing. Among 45,000 to 65,000 clones listed, just over 85% were seen once. As concerns this clone: Antigen specificity is unknown.

Germline V gene sequence: CDR1 SGHTA, CDR2 FQGNSA. The CDR3 runs 11 residues. J lost 13 bases, V lost 5 bases, and 5 bases had no gene match. The rearrangement joins TRBV7-2 to TRBJ2-1; TRBD1 matches at 7 bases. This receptor was obtained from a man aged 25 to 40 with a blood cancer, CMV-positive, and with a related stem cell donor. Sequencing was performed on PBMCs. The CDR3 bases are TGTGCCAGCAGCCCAGGACAGGATCAGTTCTTC. Amino acid sequence: CASSPGQDQFF.